The next 19 T cell receptor beta chains were all read from a single sample in a study of tissue T cells after allogeneic stem cell transplantation. Only in-frame clones appear in the TCRdb table, and some are missing; sequencing was by immunoSEQ multiplex PCR. The sample holds about 48,000 clones; about 73% are singletons and the top ten take about 0.7%. The sequencing sample was made of sorted cells pooled from one or two spleens. Receptors originate from a pool of C57BL/6 mice in good health.

Concerning this clone itself: Mouse names are used for the genes. The read terminates 1 residue before the CDR3 end, so the remaining end is supplied by the germline J gene. The chain recombines TRBV3 with TRBJ2-7; 12 positions agree with TRBD2. Trimming at V came to 5 bases and at J to 3 bases, leaving 2 bases not matched to a gene. Germline V gene sequence: CDR1 SNHLY, CDR2 FYNGKV (reference sequence). There are 14 residues in the CDR3. CDR3 amino acids: CASSRDWGDYEQYF. The part of the CDR3 DNA that was read is TGTGCCAGCAGCCGGGACTGGGGGGACTATGAACAGTAC.

This clone was detected a few times. Gene names follow the mouse nomenclature. The read is 1 residue too short to cover the CDR3 end, so that end is filled in from the germline J gene. The chain carries TRBV29 and TRBJ1-5; 7 bases fit TRBD1. Losses at the gene ends were 4 bases for V and 0 bases for J; bases not matched to a gene: 3. The CDR3 runs 15 residues. From germline, CDR1 is MSHET and CDR2 SYDVDS. The DNA read from the CDR3 is TGTGCTAGCAGTTCCGGGACAGATAACAACCAGGCTCCGCTT. This encodes CASSSGTDNNQAPL. The entire CDR3 reads CASSSGTDNNQAPLF.

Turning to this clone: All gene names here are mouse names. Read sequence stops 1 residue before the CDR3 end, and the germline J gene provides the missing end. The J gene is TRBJ2-1, the V gene TRBV31, with 9 nucleotides matching TRBD2. CDR1 and CDR2 (germline): GKSSPN, SITVG. The CDR3 is 15 residues long. V trimming: 1 base; J trimming: 2 bases; junction bases outside the gene matches: 3. CDR3 DNA (partial): TGTGCCTGGAGTCCAAGGGACTGGGACTATGCTGAGCAGTTC. This translates into CAWSPRDWDYAEQF. In full, the CDR3 reads CAWSPRDWDYAEQFF.

About this clone itself: The gene names here belong to mouse. Read coverage stops 1 residue before the CDR3 terminus; the germline J gene supplies the remainder. The chain is built from TRBV23 and TRBJ2-2; the D call of TRBD1 is as the table states it, not checked on the DNA. Germline V lookup: CDR1 KGHTA, CDR2 FQNQQP. CDR3 length: 14 residues. Incomplete CDR3 DNA: TGCTCCAGCAGTCAACAGGGGGACACCGGGCAGCTCTAC. Its protein product is CSSSQQGDTGQLY. The full CDR3 is CSSSQQGDTGQLYF.

In the case of this clone: Germline and genes: mouse. The CDR3 DNA, read in part, is TGTGCCTGGAGTACAGGGGATGCTGAGCAGTTC. This gives the protein CAWSTGDAEQF. The full CDR3 reads CAWSTGDAEQFF. The chain has TRBV31 and TRBJ2-1; 7 positions agree with TRBD1. The read ends 1 residue before the CDR3 terminus; that terminus is restored from the germline J gene. The CDR3 totals 12 residues. The ends lost 2 bases at V and 5 bases at J; junction bases unmatched: 0. From germline, CDR1 is GKSSPN and CDR2 SITVG. The full variable domain, in which reference TRBV31 and TRBJ2-1 provide the parts outside the CDR3, is AQTIHQWPVAEIKAVGSPLSLGCTIKGKSSPNLYWYWQATGGTLQQLFYSITVGQVESVVQLNLSASRPKDDQFILSTEKLLLSHSGFYLCAWSTGDAEQFFGPGTRLTVL.

With regard to this clone: Gene names and germline refer to mouse. The read ends 1 residue before the CDR3 terminus; that terminus is restored from the germline J gene. This chain uses TRBV31 with TRBJ2-4; D is unclear. Trimming took off 0 bases at V and 0 bases at J, with 4 bases between the two ends. CDR3 length: 13 amino acids. Germline-derived CDR1 and CDR2 are GKSSPN and SITVG. CDR3 DNA, as far as it was read: TGTGCCTGGAGTCTAGCCAGTCAAAACACCTTGTAC. Protein product: CAWSLASQNTLY. The whole CDR3 sequence reads CAWSLASQNTLYF.

Concerning this clone itself: Gene and germline names: mouse. The read finishes 1 residue shy of the CDR3 end, and the germline J gene is used to complete it. The gene calls are TRBV1 and TRBJ1-5; 7 bases are a match to TRBD1. CDR3 length: 14 amino acids. The junction had 3 bases not matched to a gene; V was cut back by 4 bases and J by 3 bases. CDR1 is NSQYPW and CDR2 is LRSPGD in the germline V gene (reference sequence). The part of the CDR3 DNA that was read is TGCACCTGCAGTGGGGGACAGATCAACCAGGCTCCGCTT. Translation gives CTCSGGQINQAPL. The full CDR3 reads CTCSGGQINQAPLF.

As for this clone: Gene names are mouse gene names. The missing CDR3 end, 1 residue past where the read stops, is filled in from the germline J gene. The genes are TRBV13-2 and TRBJ2-1; D not resolved. V lost 0 bases and J 2 bases, leaving 3 bases between the germline ends. Per germline, CDR1 NNHNN and CDR2 SYGAGS (reference sequence). The CDR3 sequence is 13 residues long. The CDR3 bases that were read are TGTGCCAGCGGTGATGCTTACTATGCTGAGCAGTTC. This codes for CASGDAYYAEQF. The complete CDR3 protein is CASGDAYYAEQFF.

About this clone: Gene names refer to mouse genes. The sequenced fragment ends 1 residue before the CDR3 boundary, so the rest is inferred from the germline J gene. V gene TRBV5 combines with J gene TRBJ2-3, with D tentatively TRBD2 (6 bases). V lost 2 bases to trimming and J lost 1 base, with 7 bases between them. The germline V gene has CDR1 LGHNA and CDR2 YNLKQL (reference sequence). This CDR3 region has 14 residues. Partial CDR3 DNA: TGTGCCAGCAGCCAACACTGGGGTGCAGAAACGCTGTAT. Residues: CASSQHWGAETLY. The whole CDR3 protein reads CASSQHWGAETLYF.

Regarding this clone: Gene names are mouse gene names. This CDR3 is CASRDINYAEQFF. CDR3 DNA, as far as it was read: TGTGCCTCCCGGGACATAAACTATGCTGAGCAGTTC. The rearrangement links TRBV31 to TRBJ2-1, with D possibly TRBD1 on 6 matching bases. The CDR3 end lies 1 residue beyond the end of the read and is filled in from the germline J gene. The CDR3 consists of 13 residues. Trimming pared 7 bases from V and 1 base from J, leaving 11 bases between. CDR1 is GKSSPN, CDR2 SITVG, per germline.

About this clone itself: Each gene name is a mouse one. The CDR3 end is not reached by the read, which stops 1 residue before it; the germline J gene fills it in. V usage is TRBV13-1 and J usage is TRBJ1-6, with TRBD1 identical over 12 bases. TRBJ1-6 falls under the ORF class, with uncertain function. CDR3 length: 19 residues. CDR1 and CDR2 from the germline V gene are NSHNY and SYGAGN. J was trimmed by 0 bases and V by 0 bases; bases with no gene match: 4. CDR3 bases read: TGTGCCAGCAGTGATGCGGGGACAGGGGGCGCTTCCTATAATTCGCCCCTCTAC. The encoded protein is CASSDAGTGGASYNSPLY. The entire CDR3 protein is CASSDAGTGGASYNSPLYF.

A single count supports this clone. Gene names denote mouse genes. The read halts 1 residue ahead of the CDR3 end, with the missing end drawn from the germline J gene. The chain is built from TRBV15 and TRBJ2-5, with D tentatively TRBD1 or TRBD2 (5 bases each). This CDR3 has 14 residues. V lost 2 bases and J 2 bases, leaving 8 bases between the germline ends. Germline V CDR1 and CDR2: SGHND, FRSKSL. The chain's CDR3 is CASSLIGAQDTQYF. The DNA read from the CDR3 is TGTGCCAGCAGTTTAATTGGGGCCCAAGACACCCAGTAC. Together with reference TRBV15 and TRBJ2-5, the CDR3 gives the full variable domain: DAGVTQTPRHEVAEKGQTIILKCEPVSGHNDLFWYRQTKIQGLELLSYFRSKSLMEDGGAFKDRFKAEMLNSSFSTLKIQPTEPKDSAVYLCASSLIGAQDTQYFGPGTRLLVL.

Turning to this clone: Gene names denote mouse genes. The CDR3 goes on 1 residue after the read ends, and that part is filled in from the germline J gene. The V and J genes are TRBV1 and TRBJ2-3; TRBD2 matches at 8 bases. The CDR3 is 14 amino acids. Unmatched junction bases numbered 3, after V lost 7 bases and J lost 0 bases. Germline CDR1 is NSQYPW and CDR2 is LRSPGD (reference sequence). CDR3 loop: CTCTTGVSAETLYF. Partial CDR3 DNA: TGCACCTGCACGACTGGGGTTAGTGCAGAAACGCTGTAT.

A word on this clone: Any gene name here is a mouse gene name. The read halts 1 residue ahead of the CDR3 end, with the missing end drawn from the germline J gene. J is TRBJ1-2 and V is TRBV12-1, with 7 positions matching TRBD1. Germline CDR1 is SGHSN and CDR2 is HYEKVE. V dropped 2 bases and J dropped 3; count of bases not matched to a gene: 2. The CDR3 is made up of 13 amino acids. CDR3 protein: CASSQGAHSDYTF. The DNA read from the CDR3 is TGTGCCAGCTCTCAGGGGGCCCACTCCGACTACACC.

Of note for this clone: Gene names refer to mouse genes. The read ends 1 residue before the CDR3 terminus; that terminus is restored from the germline J gene. J is TRBJ1-1 and V is TRBV19; possibly TRBD1 for D (5 bases). The CDR3 spans 13 residues. The ends were cut back, 4 bases at V and 1 base at J, with 8 bases in the middle. Germline V gene lookup returns CDR1 FNHDT and CDR2 SITEND (reference sequence). The sequenced CDR3 bases are TGTGCCAGCAGTCTCGACAGGAACACAGAAGTCTTC. This encodes CASSLDRNTEVF. The CDR3 reads in full as CASSLDRNTEVFF.

This clone was seen only a few times. Genes here carry mouse names. The missing CDR3 end, 1 residue past where the read stops, is filled in from the germline J gene. J is TRBJ2-7 and V is TRBV14; 11 bases fit TRBD1. CDR1 SGHDT and CDR2 FRDEAV come from the germline V gene. This CDR3 comprises 14 residues. Unmatched junction bases numbered 8, after V lost 5 bases and J lost 7 bases. Incomplete CDR3 DNA: TGTGCCAGCAGCCGGCCGGGACAGGGGGGGGAACAGTAC. Protein product: CASSRPGQGGEQY. The CDR3 in its entirety is CASSRPGQGGEQYF.

Worth noting for this clone: Gene names are mouse gene names. This CDR3 is CASSRDWGSNTLYF. The sequenced CDR3 bases are TGTGCCAGCAGCCGGGACTGGGGGTCAAACACCTTGTAC. This rearrangement joins TRBV4 to TRBJ2-4; 11 bases are shared with TRBD2. Read sequence stops 1 residue before the CDR3 end, and the germline J gene provides the missing end. There are 14 residues in the CDR3. V trimming: 5 bases; J trimming: 5 bases; junction bases outside the gene matches: 3. In germline, CDR1 is LGHDT, CDR2 YNNKQL (reference sequence).

Of note for this clone: Genes here carry mouse names. The read ends 1 residue early relative to the CDR3; the germline J gene fills the gap. This chain links TRBV31 with TRBJ2-1; TRBD1 is a possible D gene (5 bases). Germline lookup yields CDR1 GKSSPN and CDR2 SITVG. Trimming stripped 0 bases from V and 0 bases from J, with 6 bases between. This CDR3 region has 14 residues. Incomplete CDR3 DNA: TGTGCCTGGAGTCTAGGGGATAACTATGCTGAGCAGTTC. Translating gives CAWSLGDNYAEQF. The CDR3, in full, reads CAWSLGDNYAEQFF.

As for this clone: Genes and germline are mouse. The CDR3 end lies 1 residue beyond the end of the read and is filled in from the germline J gene. The J gene is TRBJ2-2, the V gene TRBV12-1; D is undetermined. V was trimmed by 1 base and J by 1 base, leaving 3 bases between them. The CDR3 contains 13 residues. Germline CDR1 SGHSN, CDR2 HYEKVE. The CDR3 loop is CASSLRNTGQLYF. CDR3 DNA, as far as it was read: TGTGCCAGCTCTCTAAGAAACACCGGGCAGCTCTAC.